This T cell receptor beta chain was captured by sequencing in a study of blood T cell repertoires in COVID-19. Across the whole study: The United States, Italy and Spain provided the acute and convalescent COVID-19 samples. The analysed material was cDNA or gDNA that came from T cells, B-cell-depleted T cells, or PBMCs.

Libraries were prepared by immunoSEQ multiplex PCR; TCRdb keeps only in-frame clonotypes and omits some of them. The sample shows 70,000 to 90,000 clones, approximately 83% of them seen only once. Sequencing was performed on peripheral blood. This sequence was found in a man aged 60 to 75 with acute or convalescent COVID-19.

CDR3 residues: CASSLVGAGEQFF. CDR3 sequence (DNA): TGTGCCAGCAGTTTGGTTGGGGCGGGAGAGCAGTTCTTC. This rearrangement joins TRBV6-4 to TRBJ2-1; D may be TRBD2 (6 bases). Per germline, CDR1 MRHNA and CDR2 SNTAGT. Trimming stripped 5 bases from V and 10 bases from J, with 15 bases between. This CDR3 has 13 amino acids.